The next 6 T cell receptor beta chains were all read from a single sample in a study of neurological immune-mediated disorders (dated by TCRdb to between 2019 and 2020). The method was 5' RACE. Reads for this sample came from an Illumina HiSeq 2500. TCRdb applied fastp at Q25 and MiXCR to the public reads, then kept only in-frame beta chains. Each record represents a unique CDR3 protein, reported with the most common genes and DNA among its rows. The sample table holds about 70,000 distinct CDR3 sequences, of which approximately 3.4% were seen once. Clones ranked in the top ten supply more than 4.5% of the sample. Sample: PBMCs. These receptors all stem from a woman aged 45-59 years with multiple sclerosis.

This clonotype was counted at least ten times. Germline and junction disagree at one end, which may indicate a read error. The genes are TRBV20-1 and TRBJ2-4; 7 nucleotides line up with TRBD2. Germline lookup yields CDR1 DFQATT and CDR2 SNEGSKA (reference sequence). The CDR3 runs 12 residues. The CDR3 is CSARVSSGLLPF. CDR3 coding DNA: TGCAGTGCTAGAGTATCTAGCGGCCTCCTCCCCTTC.

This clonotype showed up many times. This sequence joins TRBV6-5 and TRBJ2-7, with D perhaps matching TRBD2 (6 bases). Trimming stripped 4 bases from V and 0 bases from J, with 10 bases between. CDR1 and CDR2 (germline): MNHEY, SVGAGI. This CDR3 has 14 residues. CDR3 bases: TGTGCCAGCAGTTGGAGGGGAAGCTCCTACGAGCAGTACTTC. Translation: CASSWRGSSYEQYF.

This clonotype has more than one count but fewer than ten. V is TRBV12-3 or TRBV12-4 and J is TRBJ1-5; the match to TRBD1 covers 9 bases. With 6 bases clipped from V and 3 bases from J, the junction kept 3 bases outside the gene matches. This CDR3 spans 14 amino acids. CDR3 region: CASRRTGANQPQHF. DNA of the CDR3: TGTGCCAGCAGGAGGACAGGGGCCAATCAGCCCCAGCATTTT.

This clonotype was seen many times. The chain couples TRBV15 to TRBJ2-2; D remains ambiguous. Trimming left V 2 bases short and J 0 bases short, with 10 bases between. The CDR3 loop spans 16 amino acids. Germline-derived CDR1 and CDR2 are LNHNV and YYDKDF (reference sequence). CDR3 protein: CATSRLDPANTGELFF. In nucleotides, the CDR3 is TGTGCCACCAGCAGATTGGACCCCGCGAACACCGGGGAGCTGTTTTTT.

This CDR3 reads CASRDQVQETQYF. The CDR3 nucleotides are TGTGCCAGCAGGGACCAAGTACAAGAGACCCAGTACTTC. This rearrangement joins TRBV7-2 to TRBJ2-5; D is ambiguous. Between the trimmed V and J ends, which lost 6 bases and 2 bases, there was a span of 10 bases. The CDR3 contains 13 residues. Germline CDR1 is SGHTA and CDR2 is FQGNSA.

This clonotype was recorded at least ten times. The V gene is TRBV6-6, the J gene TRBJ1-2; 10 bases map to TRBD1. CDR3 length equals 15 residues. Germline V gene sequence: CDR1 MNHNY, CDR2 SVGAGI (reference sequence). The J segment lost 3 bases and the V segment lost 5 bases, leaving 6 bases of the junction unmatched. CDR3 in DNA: TGTGCCAGCAGTCCCGGGACAGGGGAGTACTATGGCTACACCTTC. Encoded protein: CASSPGTGEYYGYTF.